One TCR beta chain is described in this entry. Its target is unknown. The protocol was immunoSEQ multiplex PCR, while the TCRdb copy is restricted to in-frame clones and leaves out a portion. The data contain roughly 40,000 clones, 65% to 90% of them singletons. The sample belongs to a study of Ad26.COV2.S vaccination and SARS-CoV-2 variants. The germline gives CDR1 SGHRS, CDR2 YFSETQ. The CDR3 is made up of 16 amino acids. V was pared by 0 bases and J by 1 base, with 13 bases between. Study outcomes and limitations: Substantial breadth was reported for post-vaccination spike-specific CD8+ and CD4+ T cells. Breadth measured for non-spike TCRs was similar across vaccine and placebo recipients. People who got the vaccine had more spike-specific TCR breadth than people who got placebo.

The chain is built from TRBV5-1 and TRBJ1-1; tentative D call: TRBD1 (5 bases). The source is a human donor who had recovered from COVID-19. Sequencing used peripheral blood, obtained after recovery from COVID-19. The CDR3 DNA reads as TGCGCCAGCAGCTTGGCTGGGGGACTGACGAACACTGAAGCTTTCTTT. Protein sequence: CASSLAGGLTNTEAFF.